This passage covers 23 T cell receptor beta chains from one sample sequenced in a study of vaccination and CD4 T cells after COVID-19. Antigens for these TCRs are unknown. Sequencing of cultured CD4+ T cell DNA used the Oncomine TCR Beta short-read assay. One entry per CDR3 protein results from TCRdb running MiXCR on the PCR reads. The sample includes roughly 18,000 distinct CDR3 sequences, approximately 58% of them seen just once. The treatment: approximately nine-day PBMC culture with coronavirus spike peptide pools or control peptides (ViraFEST assay). The material sequenced was CD4+ T cells from blood, cultured in vitro. These receptors all stem from a human donor who had recovered from COVID-19.

CDR3 DNA: TGTGCCAGCAGAGCCTCAGGTAACACTGAAGCTTTCTTT. Its protein product is CASRASGNTEAFF. The chain couples TRBV6-1 to TRBJ1-1; D uncertain. This CDR3 region has 13 residues. V was trimmed by 6 bases and J by 2 bases, leaving 10 bases between them. In germline, CDR1 is MNHNS, CDR2 SASEGT.

Note on this clonotype: Here the CDR3 omits its conserved ending phenylalanine or tryptophan, so a read error is the likely source. V and J are TRBV7-2 and TRBJ2-5; no firm D call. With 3 bases removed from V and 4 bases from J, the gap between germline ends came to 9 bases. The CDR3 loop spans 13 amino acids. The germline V gene has CDR1 SGHTA and CDR2 FQGNSA. The CDR3 DNA reads as TGTGCCAGCAGCTTCACGGGTGGAGAGACCCAGTACTCC. Translation gives CASSFTGGETQYS.

This clonotype has just a few counts. The chain has TRBV15 and TRBJ1-1, with 7 bases that match TRBD1. This CDR3 is built from 16 residues. V lost 1 base, J lost 3 bases, and 8 bases stayed unmatched. Germline CDR1 reads LNHNV; CDR2 reads YYDKDF (reference sequence). The CDR3 is CATSRVKGAGDTEAFF. The CDR3, as DNA: TGTGCCACCAGCAGAGTGAAGGGGGCGGGGGACACTGAAGCTTTCTTT.

The J gene is TRBJ1-1, the V gene TRBV11-2; TRBD1 matches at 8 bases. CDR3 length equals 17 residues. Germline CDR1 is SGHAT and CDR2 is FQNNGV. V gave up 5 bases and J gave up 0 bases; unmatched junction bases: 11. The CDR3 sequence: CASSPGGQVYLNTEAFF. The CDR3 coding sequence is TGTGCCAGCAGCCCTGGGGGACAGGTCTATTTGAACACTGAAGCTTTCTTT.

DNA of the CDR3: TGTGCCAGCAGAATAGGGGTGTTGAGCACTGAAGCTTTCTTT. As protein: CASRIGVLSTEAFF. The gene calls are TRBV7-8 and TRBJ1-1; possibly TRBD1 for D (5 bases). The CDR3 is 14 amino acids. CDR1 SGHVS and CDR2 FQNEAQ come from the germline V gene. V lost 6 bases to trimming and J lost 4 bases, with 15 bases between them.

This clonotype was counted a single time. The chain uses TRBV10-3 and TRBJ2-3, with no clear D. This CDR3 is 14 amino acids long. Trimming cost V 0 bases and J 1 base, with 5 bases left between them. Germline CDR1 is ENHRY and CDR2 is SYGVKD. DNA of the CDR3: TGTGCCATCAGTGAGTCGACGGGCACAGATACGCAGTATTTT. Protein: CAISESTGTDTQYF.

In its sample, this clonotype was seen a few times. This chain's CDR3 is CSGGTGDSPLHF. The CDR3 DNA is TGCAGTGGCGGGACAGGAGATTCACCCCTCCACTTT. This sequence joins TRBV20-1 and TRBJ1-6, with 8 bases lining up with TRBD1. The CDR3 loop spans 12 amino acids. With V trimmed by 7 bases and J by 8 bases, 4 bases remained unmatched. Germline-derived CDR1 and CDR2 are DFQATT and SNEGSKA (reference sequence).

This chain links TRBV20-1 with TRBJ2-7; D call uncertain. The CDR3 is 14 amino acids. The V gene lost 2 bases and the J gene lost 7 bases, with 18 bases spanning the gap. Germline V gene sequence: CDR1 DFQATT, CDR2 SNEGSKA (reference sequence). The CDR3 coding sequence is TGCAGTGCTAGAAAGGGCGCAGCTCCCGGGGAGCAGTACTTC. Its translation: CSARKGAAPGEQYF.

This chain joins TRBV7-9 and TRBJ1-1; D not certain. The CDR3 spans 14 residues. Germline V gene sequence: CDR1 SEHNR, CDR2 FQNEAQ (reference sequence). Trimming stripped 5 bases from V and 1 base from J, with 11 bases between. CDR3 coding DNA: TGTGCCAGCAGCCCAAAGACTGCGAACACTGAAGCTTTCTTT. Protein sequence: CASSPKTANTEAFF.

Only a few counts were recorded for this clonotype. The chain uses TRBV11-2 and TRBJ2-7, with 9 positions matching TRBD1. The V gene end was trimmed by 5 bases and the J gene end by 6 bases; junction bases not matched to a gene: 14. The CDR3 runs to 16 residues. CDR1 is SGHAT, CDR2 FQNNGV, per germline. The CDR3 region has the DNA TGTGCCAGCAGCCCCCAAGGGGACAGGGCGTTAGGCGAGCAGTACTTC. This sequence encodes CASSPQGDRALGEQYF.

A note on this clonotype: The junction differs from germline at one of its ends, possibly a read error. This chain joins TRBV7-7 and TRBJ2-6, with 8 bases identical to TRBD1. CDR1 is SSHAT and CDR2 is FNYEAQ in the germline V gene (reference sequence). CDR3 size: 19 residues. The CDR3 nucleotides are TGTGCTAGCAGCTTAACGGGACAGGCCCGGTGGTCTGGGGCCAACGTCCTGACTTTC. Translating it yields CASSLTGQARWSGANVLTF.

This clonotype was seen only a few times. The chain uses TRBV27 and TRBJ2-7; 9 bases match TRBD1. V gave up 1 base and J gave up 3 bases; unmatched junction bases: 4. The CDR3 runs 15 residues. Germline CDR1 MNHEY, CDR2 SMNVEV (reference sequence). The CDR3: CASSLLGQGLYEQYF. The CDR3 DNA is TGTGCCAGCAGTTTATTGGGACAGGGACTCTACGAGCAGTACTTC.

A single count supports this clonotype. V usage is TRBV6-2 or TRBV6-3 and J usage is TRBJ2-1; possibly TRBD2 for D (5 bases). Between the trimmed V and J ends, which lost 10 bases and 7 bases, there was a span of 14 bases. Germline CDR1 is MNHEY and CDR2 is SVGEGT. The CDR3 is made up of 12 amino acids. CDR3 sequence: CATRRTQNEQFF. In DNA form, the CDR3 reads TGTGCCACCAGGAGGACTCAGAATGAGCAGTTCTTC.

The V and J genes are TRBV6-1 and TRBJ2-5, with D possibly TRBD2 on 5 matching bases. Trimming removed 6 bases from V and 5 bases from J, with 16 bases in between. The CDR3 has 14 residues. CDR1 MNHNS and CDR2 SASEGT come from the germline V gene. CDR3 nucleotides: TGTGCCAGCAGGCGGGCCTCATTTCTTGAGACCCAGTACTTC. Protein sequence: CASRRASFLETQYF.

V and J are TRBV2 and TRBJ2-5; 12 bases line up with TRBD2. Germline V gene lookup returns CDR1 SNHLY and CDR2 FYNNEI. The junction had 1 base not matched to a gene; V was cut back by 7 bases and J by 1 base. The CDR3 is 14 residues long. CDR3 amino acids: CASMGLAGQETQYF. DNA for the CDR3: TGTGCCAGCATGGGACTAGCGGGCCAAGAGACCCAGTACTTC.

The J gene is TRBJ2-2, the V gene TRBV6-1; 7 bases fit TRBD1. The CDR3 contains 13 residues. Looked up from germline, CDR1 is MNHNS and CDR2 is SASEGT. V lost 6 bases, J lost 4 bases, and 2 bases stayed unmatched. The chain's CDR3 is CASRDRFTGELFF. The DNA of the CDR3 is TGTGCCAGCAGGGACAGGTTCACCGGGGAGCTGTTTTTT.

This clonotype is medium-sized within its sample. An end of the junction does not agree with germline; a read error may underlie this. This sequence joins TRBV7-7 and TRBJ1-1; possible D gene TRBD1, 5 bases. Germline V CDR1 and CDR2: SSHAT, FNYEAQ (reference sequence). CDR3 size: 13 residues. CDR3: CASSQQAGTEAFF. In DNA, the CDR3 is TGTGCTAGCAGCCAACAGGCCGGGACTGAAGCTTTCTTT.

The chain recombines TRBV11-3 with TRBJ2-5, with 8 nucleotides matching TRBD1. There are 15 residues in the CDR3. The J segment lost 3 bases and the V segment lost 1 base, leaving 4 bases of the junction unmatched. Germline V gives CDR1 SGHNT, CDR2 YENEEA. For the CDR3, the DNA is TGTGCCAGCAGCTTAGGCCAGGGACAGGAAGAGACCCAGTACTTC. Encoded protein: CASSLGQGQEETQYF.

This chain joins TRBV7-3 and TRBJ2-3; tentative D call: TRBD1 (6 bases). The germline gives CDR1 SGHTA, CDR2 FQGTGA. The CDR3 is 17 residues long. The germline V and J ends were trimmed by 2 bases and 2 bases, with 17 bases remaining between them. This chain's CDR3 is CASSLGGGITSTDTQYF. Here the CDR3 DNA reads TGTGCCAGCAGCTTAGGGGGCGGAATAACGTCCACAGATACGCAGTATTTT.

This clonotype was counted only a few times. V usage is TRBV20-1 and J usage is TRBJ1-6; perhaps TRBD1 as D (6 bases). Germline values: CDR1 DFQATT, CDR2 SNEGSKA (reference sequence). The V end lost 0 bases, the J end lost 11 bases, and 20 bases lay between the germline ends. The CDR3 runs to 16 residues. The CDR3 coding sequence is TGCAGTGCTAGAGATGTTATTCAGGGGTCGGGGCCACCCCTCCACTTT. This gives the protein CSARDVIQGSGPPLHF.

V gene TRBV5-4 combines with J gene TRBJ2-5; 8 nucleotides match TRBD2. After removal of 3 bases from V and 2 bases from J, the junction contained 6 bases not matched to a gene. CDR1 SGHNT and CDR2 YYREEE come from the germline V gene (reference sequence). The CDR3 runs 15 residues. Here the CDR3 reads CASSSAGVNQETQYF. The CDR3 coding sequence is TGTGCCAGCAGCTCAGCGGGAGTAAATCAAGAGACCCAGTACTTC.

The chain carries TRBV10-3 and TRBJ2-5; 10 nucleotides line up with TRBD2. CDR1 is ENHRY, CDR2 SYGVKD, per germline. The CDR3 runs to 15 residues. V lost 11 bases to trimming and J lost 5 bases; unmatched junction nucleotides: 14. CDR3 sequence reads: CAVTGSGGAGETQYF. CDR3 coding DNA: TGTGCCGTAACTGGGAGCGGGGGGGCCGGGGAGACCCAGTACTTC.

This clonotype has only a few counts. This chain joins TRBV19 and TRBJ1-1; TRBD1 matches 7 bases. This CDR3 is 14 amino acids long. Germline V CDR1 and CDR2: LNHDA, SQIVND (reference sequence). The V and J ends lost 2 bases and 4 bases, in that order; junction bases with no gene match: 4. In DNA form, the CDR3 reads TGTGCCAGTAGTATACTCAGGGGGGGCACTGAAGCTTTCTTT. As protein: CASSILRGGTEAFF.